This T cell receptor beta chain was retrieved from a study of T cell changes during pregnancy in multiple sclerosis. Germline V gene lookup returns CDR1 MNHNS and CDR2 SASEGT. The length of the CDR3 is 14 residues. Trimming removed 0 bases from V and 7 bases from J, with 10 bases in between. Profiling relied on immunoSEQ multiplex PCR, and the TCRdb table lists in-frame clones only, not all of them. The data contain about 79,000 clones, roughly 95% of them seen just once; the ten biggest clones take up approximately 0.71%. The receptor was derived from a female donor in good health, enrolled as a control in a pregnancy study. The material sequenced was peripheral blood, taken in the second trimester of pregnancy. This chain connects TRBV6-1 to TRBJ2-1; D ambiguous. CDR3 sequence: CASSEASQLNEQFF. The CDR3 DNA reads TGTGCCAGCAGTGAAGCATCACAGTTAAATGAGCAGTTCTTC.